This passage covers 3 T cell receptor beta chains from one sample sequenced in a study of CD8 T cells in Susac syndrome. Random hexamers served to reverse transcribe about 0.45 to 1 ug RNA. In TCRdb, the immunoSEQ multiplex PCR reads were re-called with MiXCR into one record per CDR3 protein. The data contain about 280,000 distinct CDR3 sequences, about 85% of them singletons. Sequenced material: CD8+ T cells from PBMCs. The receptor set was obtained from a human donor with multiple sclerosis.

The chain uses TRBV14 and TRBJ2-1; D not resolved. V lost 0 bases and J lost 5, with 11 bases in between. CDR1 SGHDN and CDR2 FVKESK come from the germline V gene. This CDR3 is built from 15 residues. The CDR3 spells CASSQEVASHNEQFF. CDR3 DNA sequence: TGTGCCAGCAGCCAAGAAGTGGCATCTCACAATGAGCAGTTCTTC.

This clonotype was seen only a few times. The chain couples TRBV2 to TRBJ2-7, with D perhaps matching TRBD1 (6 bases). CDR3 size: 13 residues. CDR1 is SNHLY and CDR2 is FYNNEI in the germline V gene. Trimming left V 7 bases short and J 7 bases short, with 17 bases between. The CDR3 DNA follows: TGTGCCAGCATACGGGGACATCTGGGGGAGCAGTACTTC. As protein: CASIRGHLGEQYF.

The chain combines TRBV5-5 with TRBJ2-7; D gene ambiguous. Trimming pared 1 base from V and 0 bases from J, leaving 8 bases between. This CDR3 contains 14 residues. Germline-derived CDR1 and CDR2 are SGHKS and YYEKEE (reference sequence). CDR3 loop: CASSLTSYSYEQYF. Here the CDR3 DNA reads TGTGCCAGCAGCTTGACCAGTTACTCCTACGAGCAGTACTTC.